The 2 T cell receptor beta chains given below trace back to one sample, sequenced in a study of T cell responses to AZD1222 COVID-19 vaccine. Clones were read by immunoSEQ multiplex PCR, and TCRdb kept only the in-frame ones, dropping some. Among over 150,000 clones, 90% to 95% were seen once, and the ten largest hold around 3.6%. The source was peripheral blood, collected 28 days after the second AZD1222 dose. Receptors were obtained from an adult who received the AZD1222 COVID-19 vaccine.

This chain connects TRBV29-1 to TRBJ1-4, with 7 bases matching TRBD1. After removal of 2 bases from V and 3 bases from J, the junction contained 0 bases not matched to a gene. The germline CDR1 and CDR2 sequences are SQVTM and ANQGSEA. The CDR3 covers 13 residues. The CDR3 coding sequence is TGCAGCGTTGAAACAGGGGCTAATGAAAAACTGTTTTTT. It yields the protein CSVETGANEKLFF.

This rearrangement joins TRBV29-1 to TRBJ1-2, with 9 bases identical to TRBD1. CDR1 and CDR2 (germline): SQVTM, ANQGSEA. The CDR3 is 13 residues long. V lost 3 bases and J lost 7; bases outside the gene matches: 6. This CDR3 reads CSVELGDRVGYTF. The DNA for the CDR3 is TGCAGCGTTGAGCTTGGGGACAGGGTTGGCTACACCTTC. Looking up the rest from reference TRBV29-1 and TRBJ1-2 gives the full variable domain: SAVISQKPSRDICQRGTSLTIQCQVDSQVTMMFWYRQQPGQSLTLIATANQGSEATYESGFVIDKFPISRPNLTFSTLTVSNMSPEDSSIYLCSVELGDRVGYTFGSGTRLTVV.